This T cell receptor (beta chain) appears in the sequencing data of a study of blood T cell repertoires in COVID-19. In the study overall: Donors in the United States, Italy and Spain gave samples during acute or convalescent COVID-19. T cells, B-cell-depleted T cells, or PBMCs provided the cDNA or gDNA that served as material.

This clone was observed a single time. After removal of 6 bases from V and 5 bases from J, the junction contained 8 bases not matched to a gene. This CDR3 comprises 15 residues. As processed by the authors: Scientists estimated how many nucleated cells there were by amplifying reference gene primers. TCRdb's table, derived via immunoSEQ multiplex PCR, lists solely in-frame clones and lacks some. The D gene and trimming were derived from the DNA, and the V and J assignments and clone size from that table. The table lists roughly 82,000 clones, 83% of them singletons. The sample consisted of peripheral blood. The chain uses TRBV6-7 and TRBJ2-1, with 9 bases that match TRBD1. TRBV6-7 is flagged as an ORF with uncertain function. The receptor's source is an older woman with acute or convalescent COVID-19. The DNA of the CDR3 is TGTGCCAGCAGATATAGGGGACAGGGAGACAATGAGCAGTTCTTC. The encoded protein is CASRYRGQGDNEQFF.